The T cell receptor beta chain under discussion was sequenced for a study of immune evolution from preneoplasia to lung adenocarcinoma. The CDR3 is 12 residues long. Germline-derived CDR1 and CDR2 are LNHDA and SQIVND (reference sequence). Trimming took 6 bases from V and 5 from J, leaving 8 bases between them. Assay used: immunoSEQ multiplex PCR; TCRdb lists only in-frame clones, some missing. The table has around 41,000 clones, less than 85% seen once. V and J are TRBV19 and TRBJ1-5; D is perhaps TRBD1 (5 bases). Input material: FFPE invasive lung adenocarcinoma tissue. The sequence was obtained from a person in their sixties with lung adenocarcinoma. The CDR3 DNA reads as TGTGCCAGTAGAATCAGGGATCAGCCCCAGCATTTT. Its protein product is CASRIRDQPQHF.